A selection of T cell receptor beta chains follows, all from one sample in a study of immune evolution from preneoplasia to lung adenocarcinoma. Here immunoSEQ multiplex PCR was the method, and the copy in TCRdb shows in-frame clones only, minus some. The sample has approximately 9,500 clones, 75% to 80% seen once. Material for sequencing was FFPE minimally invasive lung adenocarcinoma tissue. The receptors stem from a person in their 70s with lung adenocarcinoma. The CDR3 runs from the conserved cysteine through the conserved F or W. A D gene is named only where the DNA matches it firmly. For some rows the clone size is stated as once, few or many, or as a class when expanded; others skip it.

clone size	V gene	D gene	J gene	CDR3 DNA	CDR3 protein
.	TRBV19	TRBD1	TRBJ1-1	TGTGCCAGTAGTAAAGCAGGGGGGACTGAAGCTTTCTTT	CASSKAGGTEAFF
.	TRBV5-4	TRBD2	TRBJ2-7	TGTGCCACTCGCGAGACTAGCGGGGTGCACGAGCAGTACTTC	CATRETSGVHEQYF
.	TRBV15	.	TRBJ2-1	TGTGCCACCAGCAGAGATAGTCAGGTCTACAATGAGCAGTTCTTC	CATSRDSQVYNEQFF
.	TRBV30	TRBD2	TRBJ2-1	TGTGCCTGGACATGGGGGGGCAATGAGCAGTTCTTC	CAWTWGGNEQFF
few	TRBV11-2	.	TRBJ2-2	TGTGCCAGCAGCCCAAGAATTAGCAGGGAAACCGGGGAGCTGTTTTTT	CASSPRISRETGELFF
.	TRBV28	.	TRBJ1-2	TGTGCCAGCAGTACTGGATTTAACTATGGCTACACCTTC	CASSTGFNYGYTF
.	TRBV7-9	.	TRBJ1-3	TGTGCCAGCAGCTTAGGATCCCGGCAGAGGCACGGAAACACCATATATTTT	CASSLGSRQRHGNTIYF
.	TRBV30	.	TRBJ1-4	TGTGCCTCGTTGAGGCCGGGACATGAAAAACTGTTTTTT	CASLRPGHEKLFF
.	TRBV4-1	.	TRBJ2-3	TGCGCCAGCAGCCACCCCCGTGGACACACCACAGATACGCAGTATTTT	CASSHPRGHTTDTQYF
.	TRBV5-4	TRBD2	TRBJ2-7	TGTGCCAGCAGCTTGGCAGCGGGAGTAGGTTTCTACGAGCAGTACTTC	CASSLAAGVGFYEQYF
.	TRBV4-3	.	TRBJ1-1	TGCGCCAGCAGCCAGGACAGTATGAACACTGAAGCTTTCTTT	CASSQDSMNTEAFF
once	TRBV7-3	.	TRBJ2-5	TGTGCCAGCAGCTCCGGGGGGACAGTTCAAGAGACCCAGTACTTC	CASSSGGTVQETQYF
once	TRBV14	.	TRBJ1-1	TGTGCCAGCAGCACTACCTCGACAGGTACAGAAGCTTTCTTT	CASSTTSTGTEAFF
.	TRBV23-1	.	TRBJ2-5	TGCGCCAGCAGTCCACGACATGCACCGGGCGAGGTTGAGACCCAGTACTTC	CASSPRHAPGEVETQYF
.	TRBV18	TRBD2	TRBJ2-2	TGTGCCAGCTCACCACGCAGCGGGGGCGGGGAGCTGTTTTTT	CASSPRSGGGELFF
.	TRBV5-6	.	TRBJ1-2	TGTGCCAGCAGCTTGGGGGGCAGTTTTGCCTATGGCTACACCTTC	CASSLGGSFAYGYTF
.	TRBV6-4	.	TRBJ2-1	TGTGCCAGCAGTGAGGGGGACTACAATGAGCAGTTCTTC	CASSEGDYNEQFF
.	TRBV10-1	TRBD2	TRBJ2-1	TGCGCCAGCAGCAGCGGGGGGGCCTACAATGAGCAGTTCTTC	CASSSGGAYNEQFF
.	TRBV27	TRBD2	TRBJ2-7	TGTGCCAGCAGCCGAGGTATAGCGGGGGTCTACGAGCAGTACTTC	CASSRGIAGVYEQYF
.	TRBV11-2	.	TRBJ1-2	TGTGCCAGCAGCTCATCAGCCCATAGCAACTATGGCTACACCTTC	CASSSSAHSNYGYTF
.	TRBV7-2	.	TRBJ2-1	TGTGCCAGCAGCAACCGACGAGATGAGCAGTTCTTC	CASSNRRDEQFF
.	TRBV9	.	TRBJ1-4	TGTGCCAGCAGCGTGGCAGGGGCTAATGAAAAACTGTTTTTT	CASSVAGANEKLFF
.	TRBV7-9	TRBD2	TRBJ2-1	TGTGCCAGCAGCTTACTGACGGGACTAGCGGGGGGGAATGAGCAGTTCTTC	CASSLLTGLAGGNEQFF
few	TRBV27	.	TRBJ1-4	TGTGCCAGCAGTTTTGGCCAGGGATGGAATGAAAAACTGTTTTTT	CASSFGQGWNEKLFF
.	TRBV7-8	.	TRBJ1-5	TGTGCCAGCAGCTTGGCGGGTGTTGAGGGCAATCAGCCCCAGCATTTT	CASSLAGVEGNQPQHF
.	TRBV6-4	.	TRBJ2-4	TGTGCCAGCAGTGACCCCCCCGTAGCCAAAAACATTCAGTACTTC	CASSDPPVAKNIQYF